The clone carrying this T cell receptor beta chain was seen repeatedly, ten times or more. This sample stems from a study of neurological immune-mediated disorders. TCRdb analysed the 5' RACE reads with MiXCR anew, one entry per CDR3 protein. The table has tens of thousands of distinct CDR3 sequences, 9% to 12% seen once. The junction had 6 bases not matched to a gene; V was cut back by 5 bases and J by 8 bases. The CDR3 is 13 amino acids. Germline CDR1 reads DFQATT; CDR2 reads SNEGSKA (reference sequence). The rearrangement links TRBV20-1 to TRBJ2-3; 11 nucleotides align to TRBD2. Sequencing used PBMCs. This receptor was obtained from a woman in her 30s with HTLV-1-associated myelopathy (HAM/TSP). Written as DNA, the CDR3 is TGCAGTGCTCCGACTAGCGGGGAGGTTACGCAGTATTTT. Translation gives CSAPTSGEVTQYF.